This TCR beta chain was profiled in a study of blood T cells in healthy people across ages. CDR1 LGHDT and CDR2 YNNKEL come from the germline V gene (reference sequence). V dropped 4 bases and J dropped 11; count of bases not matched to a gene: 13. This CDR3 is 15 amino acids long. This clonotype was picked up a small number of times. Alongside a J-beta primer mix, a sample-barcoded 5' primer served in a second PCR lasting roughly 7 to 11 cycles. TCRdb fed the 5' RACE reads into MiXCR, producing one record per CDR3 protein. In the table there are around 1,500,000 distinct CDR3 sequences, over 25% of which are singletons.

The specimen was blood. The receptor was isolated from a woman aged 25 to 45 in good health. The rearrangement joins TRBV3-1 to TRBJ2-5; TRBD2 agrees at 10 bases. In nucleotides, the CDR3 is TGTGCCAGCAGCCCCCAACTAGCGGGAACGGGAGAGCAGTACTTC. Translating gives CASSPQLAGTGEQYF.